The T cell receptor (beta chain) described here comes from a study of neurological immune-mediated disorders. Study-wide results and caveats: Whereas HTLV-1-associated myelopathy showed the most TCR clonal expansion, multiple sclerosis showed the least, with levels below those of healthy controls.

V lost 6 bases to trimming and J lost 6 bases, with 19 bases between them. The CDR3 has 14 amino acids. Germline values: CDR1 DFQATT, CDR2 SNEGSKA (reference sequence). One entry per CDR3 protein results from TCRdb running MiXCR on the 5' RACE reads. The table shows 18,000 or so distinct CDR3 sequences, with approximately 14% occurring only once. This clonotype appeared many times. Its antigen is not identified. Sample: CD4+ T cells from blood. The sequence derives from a woman in her fifties or sixties with HTLV-1-associated myelopathy (HAM/TSP). V usage is TRBV20-1 and J usage is TRBJ2-3, with D perhaps TRBD1 or TRBD2 (5 bases each). The CDR3 loop is CSATRGRRVDTQYF. The CDR3 coding sequence is TGCAGTGCCACACGGGGCCGAAGAGTTGATACGCAGTATTTT.